This T cell receptor (beta chain) derives from a study of blood T cell repertoires in COVID-19 (dated by TCRdb to 2019 to 2021). Regarding the research as a whole: Collaborator samples came from the United States, Italy and Spain and covered acute and convalescent phases of COVID-19. HLA class I and class II types, where available, came from metadata supplied by the sample provider rather than from assay-based typing. Samples came from the ongoing ImmuneRACE study (first 160 participants) plus 1,254 subjects from 6 global collaborators. Nearly every sample came with metadata listing a de-identified subject ID, COVID-19 status, age in years and sex. The prospective study material was composed of cDNA or gDNA derived from T cells, B-cell-depleted T cells, or PBMCs. A freely available public database, intended as a resource for researchers studying the immune response to SARS-CoV-2, is where the repertoires were released. The dataset comprised deeply sampled blood TCRbeta repertoires from subjects exposed to, actively infected with, or recovered from COVID-19. Beyond this particular receptor, the publication reports: Clinical and demographic metadata were provided uncurated, with the amount varying by source and participant.

Whole blood was collected in K2EDTA tubes by collaborating institutions according to the institutions' own protocols. For TCRbeta analysis, collaborator samples were shipped as frozen whole blood, as isolated PBMCs, or as DNA extracted from either sample type. This clone appeared a few times. No cognate antigen has been identified for it. Base quality data are lacking; no much larger clone is found one base away. Other nucleotide sequences in the sample specify the same CDR3. The CDR3 holds 13 amino acids from the cysteine to the phenylalanine. Of the read, only the CDR3 DNA is kept; its 39 bases are in frame from base 1. Relative to germline, V is 4 bases shorter and J is 4 bases shorter, with 11 bases between their ends. CDR1 SQVTM and CDR2 ANQGSEA are derived from the germline V gene. The immunoSEQ Assay, a bias-controlled multiplex PCR, was used to amplify TCRbeta CDR3 regions from genomic DNA. Per the authors' processing: Nucleated cell counts per sample were estimated from amplification of reference gene primers within the assay. Sequence reads were collapsed and filtered to measure the absolute abundance of every unique TCRbeta CDR3 rearrangement. Productive Simpson clonality was computed per sample as the square root of Simpson's diversity index over productive rearrangements. The table was pulled from immuneACCESS by TCRdb, which kept in-frame rearrangements only. Such tables lose some clones; where checked, under half of the loss comes from unresolved V genes, and the rest has no known cause. That table furnishes V, J and clone size, whereas the DNA furnished D and trimming. This sample gives about 250,000 clones in total; over 65% of them show up just once. Together, the top ten hold about 3.1% of the sample.

Sequenced material: peripheral blood. The clonotype was recovered from an elderly woman with acute or convalescent COVID-19. This receptor chain uses TRBV29-1 and TRBJ1-5; the D gene is perhaps TRBD1, on 6 matching bases. CDR3 sequence: CSVGGQGNQPQHF. The nucleotides read TGCAGCGTTGGGGGGCAGGGTAATCAGCCCCAGCATTTT.